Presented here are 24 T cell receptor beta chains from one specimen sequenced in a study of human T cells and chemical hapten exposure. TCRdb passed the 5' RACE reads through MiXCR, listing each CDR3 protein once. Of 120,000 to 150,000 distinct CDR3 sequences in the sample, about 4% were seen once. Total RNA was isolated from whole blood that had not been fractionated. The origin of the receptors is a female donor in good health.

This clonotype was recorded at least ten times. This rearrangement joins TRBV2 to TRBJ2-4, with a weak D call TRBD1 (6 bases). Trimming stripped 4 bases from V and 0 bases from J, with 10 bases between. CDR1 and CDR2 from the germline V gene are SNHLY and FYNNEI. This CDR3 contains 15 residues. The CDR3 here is CASSVWGLAKNIQYF. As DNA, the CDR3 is TGTGCCAGCAGTGTTTGGGGGCTAGCCAAAAACATTCAGTACTTC. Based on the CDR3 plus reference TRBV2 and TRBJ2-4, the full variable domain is EPEVTQTPSHQVTQMGQEVILRCVPISNHLYFYWYRQILGQKVEFLVSFYNNEISEKSEIFDDQFSVERPDGSNFTLKIRSTKLEDSAMYFCASSVWGLAKNIQYFGAGTRLSVL.

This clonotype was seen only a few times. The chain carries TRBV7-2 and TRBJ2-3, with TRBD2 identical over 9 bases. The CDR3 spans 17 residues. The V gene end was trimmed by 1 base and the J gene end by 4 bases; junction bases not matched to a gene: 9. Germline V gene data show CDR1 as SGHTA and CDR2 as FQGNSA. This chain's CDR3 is CASSLDDGGGGSDTQYF. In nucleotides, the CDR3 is TGTGCCAGCAGCTTAGACGATGGCGGGGGGGGTTCAGATACGCAGTATTTT.

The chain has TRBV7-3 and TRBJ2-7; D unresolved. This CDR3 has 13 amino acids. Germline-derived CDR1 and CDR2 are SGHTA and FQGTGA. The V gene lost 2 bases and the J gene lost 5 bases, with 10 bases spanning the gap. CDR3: CASSLAHPNEQYF. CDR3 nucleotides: TGTGCCAGCAGCTTAGCCCATCCGAACGAGCAGTACTTC.

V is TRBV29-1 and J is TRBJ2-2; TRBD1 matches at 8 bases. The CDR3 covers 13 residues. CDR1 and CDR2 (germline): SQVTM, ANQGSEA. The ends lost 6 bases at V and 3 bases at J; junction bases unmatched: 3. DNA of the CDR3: TGCAGCGTCGGGACAGGTGACACCGGGGAGCTGTTTTTT. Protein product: CSVGTGDTGELFF.

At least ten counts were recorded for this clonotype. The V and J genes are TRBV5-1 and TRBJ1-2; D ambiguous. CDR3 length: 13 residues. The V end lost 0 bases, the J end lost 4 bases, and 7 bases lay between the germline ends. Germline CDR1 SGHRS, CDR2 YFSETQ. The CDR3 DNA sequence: TGCGCCAGCAGCTTGGGACTGATCTATGGCTACACCTTC. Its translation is CASSLGLIYGYTF.

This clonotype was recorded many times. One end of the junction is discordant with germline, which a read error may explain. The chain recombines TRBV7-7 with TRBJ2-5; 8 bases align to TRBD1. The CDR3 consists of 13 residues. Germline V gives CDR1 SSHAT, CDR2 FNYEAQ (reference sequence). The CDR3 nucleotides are TGTGCTAGCAGCCCCGACAGGGGTGGGATCCAGTACTTC. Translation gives CASSPDRGGIQYF.

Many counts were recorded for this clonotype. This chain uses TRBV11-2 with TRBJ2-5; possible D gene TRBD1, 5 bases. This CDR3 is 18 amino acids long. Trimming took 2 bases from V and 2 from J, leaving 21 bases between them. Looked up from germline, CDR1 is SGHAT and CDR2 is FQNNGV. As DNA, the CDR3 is TGTGCCAGCAGCTTACTCAGGGCCGTCCTCCTTCTTCAAGAGACCCAGTACTTC. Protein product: CASSLLRAVLLLQETQYF.

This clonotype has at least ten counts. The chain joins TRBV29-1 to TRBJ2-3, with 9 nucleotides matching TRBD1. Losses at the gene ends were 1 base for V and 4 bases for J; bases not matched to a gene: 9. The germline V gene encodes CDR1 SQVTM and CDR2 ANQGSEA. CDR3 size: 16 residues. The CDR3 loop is CSVEVRRDRVSDTQYF. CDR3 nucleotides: TGCAGCGTTGAAGTCCGCCGGGACAGGGTTTCAGATACGCAGTATTTT.

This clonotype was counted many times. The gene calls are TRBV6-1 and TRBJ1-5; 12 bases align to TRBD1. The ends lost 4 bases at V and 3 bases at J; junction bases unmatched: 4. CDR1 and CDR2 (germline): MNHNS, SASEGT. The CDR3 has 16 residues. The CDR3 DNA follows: TGTGCCAGCAGTGGGGGGGACAGGGGGCCCAATCAGCCCCAGCATTTT. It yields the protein CASSGGDRGPNQPQHF.

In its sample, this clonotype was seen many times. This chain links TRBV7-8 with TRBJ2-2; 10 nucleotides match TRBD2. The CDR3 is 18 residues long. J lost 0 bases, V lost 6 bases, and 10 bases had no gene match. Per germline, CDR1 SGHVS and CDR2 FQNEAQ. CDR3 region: CASSQKRGGLPNTGELFF. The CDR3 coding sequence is TGTGCCAGCAGTCAGAAGCGGGGGGGCCTCCCGAACACCGGGGAGCTGTTTTTT.

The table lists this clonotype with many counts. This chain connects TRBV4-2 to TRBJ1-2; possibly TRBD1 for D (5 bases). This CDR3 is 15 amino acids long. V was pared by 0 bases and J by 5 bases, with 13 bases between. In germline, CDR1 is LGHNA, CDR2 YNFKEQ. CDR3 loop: CASSQDRGDRYGYTF. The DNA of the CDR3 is TGTGCCAGCAGCCAAGATCGGGGGGATAGGTATGGCTACACCTTC.

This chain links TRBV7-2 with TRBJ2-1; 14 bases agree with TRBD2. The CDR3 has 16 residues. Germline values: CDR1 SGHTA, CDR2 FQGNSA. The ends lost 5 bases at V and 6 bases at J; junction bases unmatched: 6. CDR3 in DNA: TGTGCCAGCAGCCAGACTAGCGGGGGGGGCATCAATGAGCAGTTCTTC. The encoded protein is CASSQTSGGGINEQFF. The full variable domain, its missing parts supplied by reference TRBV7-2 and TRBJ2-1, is GAGVSQSPSNKVTEKGKDVELRCDPISGHTALYWYRQSLGQGLEFLIYFQGNSAPDKSGLPSDRFSAERTGGSVSTLTIQRTQQEDSAVYLCASSQTSGGGINEQFFGPGTRLTVL.

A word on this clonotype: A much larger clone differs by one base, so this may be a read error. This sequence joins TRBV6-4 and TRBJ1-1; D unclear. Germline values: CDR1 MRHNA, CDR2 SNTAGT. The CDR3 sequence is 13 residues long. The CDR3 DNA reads TGTGCCAACAGTGACTCGATCGGAGGTGAAGCTTTCTTT. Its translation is CANSDSIGGEAFF.

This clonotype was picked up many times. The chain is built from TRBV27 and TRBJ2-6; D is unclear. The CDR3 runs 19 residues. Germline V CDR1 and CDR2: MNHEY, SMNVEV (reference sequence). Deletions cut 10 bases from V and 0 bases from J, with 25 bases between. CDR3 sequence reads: CATPVCVLTETSGANVLTF. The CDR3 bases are TGTGCCACCCCCGTTTGTGTTCTCACGGAAACCTCTGGGGCCAACGTCCTGACTTTC.

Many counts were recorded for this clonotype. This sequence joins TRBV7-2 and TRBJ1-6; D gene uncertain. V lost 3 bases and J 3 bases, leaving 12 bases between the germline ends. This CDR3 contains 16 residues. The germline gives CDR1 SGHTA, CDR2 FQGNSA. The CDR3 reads CASSFGGLYYNSPLHF. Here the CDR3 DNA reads TGTGCCAGCAGCTTTGGTGGACTCTACTATAATTCACCCCTCCACTTT.

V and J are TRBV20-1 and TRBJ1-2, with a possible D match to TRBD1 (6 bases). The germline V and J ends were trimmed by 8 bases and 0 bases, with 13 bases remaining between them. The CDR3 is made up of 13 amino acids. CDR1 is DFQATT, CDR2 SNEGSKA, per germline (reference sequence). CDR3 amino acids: CSPRQGTNYGYTF. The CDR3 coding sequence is TGCAGTCCGAGGCAGGGGACTAACTATGGCTACACCTTC.

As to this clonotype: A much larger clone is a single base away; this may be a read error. The CDR3 nucleotides read TGTGCCTGCAGCTTAAGAGGCTACCAAGAGACCCAGTACTTC. Protein: CACSLRGYQETQYF. The rearrangement uses TRBV5-4 and TRBJ2-5; no definite D call. From germline, CDR1 is SGHNT and CDR2 YYREEE (reference sequence). The CDR3 has 14 amino acids.

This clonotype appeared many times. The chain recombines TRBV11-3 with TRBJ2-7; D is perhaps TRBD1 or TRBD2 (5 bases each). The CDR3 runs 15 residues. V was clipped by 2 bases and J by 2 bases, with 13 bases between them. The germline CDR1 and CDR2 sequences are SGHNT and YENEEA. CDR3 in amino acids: CASSLFSGTAYEQYF. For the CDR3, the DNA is TGTGCCAGCAGCTTATTCTCGGGGACCGCCTACGAGCAGTACTTC.

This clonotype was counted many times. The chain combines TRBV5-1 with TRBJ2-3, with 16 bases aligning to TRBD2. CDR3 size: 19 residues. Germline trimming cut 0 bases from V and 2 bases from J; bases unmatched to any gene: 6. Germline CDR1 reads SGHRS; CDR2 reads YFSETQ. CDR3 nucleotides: TGCGCCAGCAGCTTGGGCACGGGACTAGCGGGGGGGACCACAGATACGCAGTATTTT. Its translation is CASSLGTGLAGGTTDTQYF.

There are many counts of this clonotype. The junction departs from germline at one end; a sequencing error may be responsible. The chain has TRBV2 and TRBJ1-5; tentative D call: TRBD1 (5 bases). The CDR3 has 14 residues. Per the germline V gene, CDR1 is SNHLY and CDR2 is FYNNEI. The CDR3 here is CASGEQGSNQPQHF. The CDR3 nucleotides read TGTGCCAGCGGTGAGCAGGGAAGCAATCAGCCCCAGCATTTT.

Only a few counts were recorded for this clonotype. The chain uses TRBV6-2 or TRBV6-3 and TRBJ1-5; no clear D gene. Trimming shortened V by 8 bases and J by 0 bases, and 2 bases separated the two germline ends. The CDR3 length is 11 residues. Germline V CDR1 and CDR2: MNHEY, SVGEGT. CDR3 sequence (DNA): TGTGCCAGCGGTAGCAATCAGCCCCAGCATTTT. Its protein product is CASGSNQPQHF.

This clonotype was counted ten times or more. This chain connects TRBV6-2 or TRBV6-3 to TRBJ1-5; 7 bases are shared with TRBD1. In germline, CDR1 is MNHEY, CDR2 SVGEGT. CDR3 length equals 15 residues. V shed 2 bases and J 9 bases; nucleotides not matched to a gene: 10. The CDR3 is CASSYIAGGAGPQHF. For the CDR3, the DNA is TGTGCCAGCAGTTACATAGCAGGGGGTGCCGGGCCCCAGCATTTT.

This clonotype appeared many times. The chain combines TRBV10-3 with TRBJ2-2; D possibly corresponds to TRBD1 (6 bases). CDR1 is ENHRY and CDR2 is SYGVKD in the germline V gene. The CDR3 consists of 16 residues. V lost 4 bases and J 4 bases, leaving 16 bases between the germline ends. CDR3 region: CAISGGQNAGTGELFF. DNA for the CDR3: TGTGCCATCAGTGGAGGACAGAACGCCGGCACCGGGGAGCTGTTTTTT.

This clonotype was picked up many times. The CDR3 sequence is CASSQAGTGGAKPQHF. In DNA, the CDR3 is TGTGCCAGCAGCCAAGCCGGGACAGGTGGTGCAAAGCCCCAGCATTTT. J is TRBJ1-5 and V is TRBV3-1; 8 bases agree with TRBD1. V lost 1 base to trimming and J lost 8 bases; unmatched junction nucleotides: 10. The CDR3 covers 16 residues. The germline CDR1 and CDR2 sequences are LGHDT and YNNKEL (reference sequence).